The 4 T cell receptor beta chains in this list originate from one sample, sequenced in a study of cytomegalovirus exposure and HLA in healthy donors. The study ran its PCR with 60 Vbeta and 13 Jbeta primers. Clones were read by immunoSEQ multiplex PCR, and TCRdb kept only the in-frame ones, dropping some. The sample lists about 200,000 clones, 82% seen once, with 2.5% to 3% in the top ten. The sample was PBMCs. These receptors originate from a woman aged 35 to 49 in good health and CMV-seronegative.

The chain uses TRBV6-5 and TRBJ1-5; D possibly corresponds to TRBD1 (5 bases). The V gene lost 2 bases and the J gene lost 12 bases, with 17 bases spanning the gap. Germline V gives CDR1 MNHEY, CDR2 SVGAGI. The CDR3 contains 14 residues. The CDR3, as DNA: TGTGCCAGCAGTTACGGGCAGGGATCTGGACACCAGCATTTT. It encodes CASSYGQGSGHQHF.

The V and J genes are TRBV5-1 and TRBJ1-2, with D possibly TRBD1 on 6 matching bases. This CDR3 is built from 12 residues. Trimming left V 3 bases short and J 7 bases short, with 10 bases between. Per the germline V gene, CDR1 is SGHRS and CDR2 is YFSETQ. CDR3 sequence reads: CASSSGQFGYTF. CDR3 sequence (DNA): TGCGCCAGCAGCTCTGGACAGTTTGGCTACACCTTC.

The gene calls are TRBV19 and TRBJ1-1, with 12 bases identical to TRBD1. From germline, CDR1 is LNHDA and CDR2 SQIVND (reference sequence). V shed 3 bases, J shed 3 bases, and the junction held 8 bases outside the gene matches. CDR3 length: 17 residues. The DNA of the CDR3 is TGTGCCAGTAGTATTTTGGGACAGGGGGCTACGGACACTGAAGCTTTCTTT. Translated, it gives CASSILGQGATDTEAFF.

Turning to this clone: This specimen includes other DNA sequences encoding the same CDR3. The rearrangement links TRBV27 to TRBJ2-7; 8 bases line up with TRBD2. Germline CDR1 is MNHEY and CDR2 is SMNVEV (reference sequence). J lost 2 bases, V lost 6 bases, and 9 bases had no gene match. The CDR3 runs to 15 residues. CDR3 sequence reads: CASSFSAGETYEQYF. For the CDR3, the DNA is TGTGCCAGCAGCTTCTCAGCGGGAGAAACCTACGAGCAGTACTTC.